This T cell receptor beta chain was sequenced in a study of T cell responses to AZD1222 COVID-19 vaccine. Clones were read by immunoSEQ multiplex PCR, and TCRdb kept only the in-frame ones, dropping some. The sample holds 30,000 to 35,000 clones, 70% to 80% seen once. V gave up 2 bases and J gave up 9 bases, with 11 bases separating them. Looked up from germline, CDR1 is MNHEY and CDR2 is SVGAGI. CDR3 length equals 13 residues. The sequence came from an adult who received the AZD1222 COVID-19 vaccine. The rearrangement links TRBV6-5 to TRBJ2-1; D not resolved. This sample comprised peripheral blood, obtained 28 days after the second AZD1222 dose. CDR3 nucleotide sequence: TGTGCCAGCAGTTACGTGTGGGCTGGTGAGCAGTTCTTC. Its translation is CASSYVWAGEQFF.